The 11 T cell receptor beta chains given below trace back to one sample, sequenced in a study of PD-1 blockade in mismatch repair-deficient tumors. Measured with immunoSEQ multiplex PCR; TCRdb has only the in-frame clones, and not every one. The table has about 130,000 clones, about nine tenths seen once. Sequencing used peripheral blood, obtained almost 74 weeks after starting pembrolizumab. The receptors shown here come from an adult with mismatch repair-deficient cancer.

The V call is TRBV9, the J call TRBJ1-5, with D unresolved. This CDR3 is 14 amino acids long. The ends were cut back, 3 bases at V and 7 bases at J, with 14 bases in the middle. Germline V lookup: CDR1 SGDLS, CDR2 YYNGEE. In nucleotides, the CDR3 is TGTGCCAGCAGCGGAAGCGGGGAGGCGCAGCCCCAGCATTTT. Translation gives CASSGSGEAQPQHF.

The count of this clone is one. The chain uses TRBV28 and TRBJ2-1; the match to TRBD2 covers 13 bases. This CDR3 is built from 16 residues. The J segment lost 5 bases and the V segment lost 3 bases, leaving 4 bases of the junction unmatched. Germline V gene data show CDR1 as MDHEN and CDR2 as SYDVKM. The CDR3 DNA is TGTGCCAGCAGTTTTATTGGGACTAGCGGGAACAATGAGCAGTTCTTC. Translated, it gives CASSFIGTSGNNEQFF.

The chain uses TRBV14 and TRBJ2-7, with D possibly matching TRBD2 (5 bases). The V gene's germline CDR1 is SGHDN and CDR2 FVKESK. The V gene lost 1 base and the J gene lost 5 bases, with 12 bases spanning the gap. The CDR3 extends over 14 amino acids. In DNA form, the CDR3 reads TGTGCCAGCAGCCAAGTCAGGACTGTCAACGAGCAGTACTTC. Protein: CASSQVRTVNEQYF.

The rearrangement uses TRBV4-3 and TRBJ1-4; D gene ambiguous. V was cut by 1 base and J by 5 bases, with 11 bases left in between. The germline V gene has CDR1 LGHNA and CDR2 YSLEER. The CDR3 sequence is 15 residues long. The DNA of the CDR3 is TGCGCCAGCAGCCAAGGGCCCGGGAAGAATGAAAAACTGTTTTTT. Translating it yields CASSQGPGKNEKLFF.

The chain combines TRBV5-1 with TRBJ2-7; perhaps D is TRBD1 or TRBD2 (6 bases each). CDR3 length: 14 amino acids. Germline-derived CDR1 and CDR2 are SGHRS and YFSETQ. V lost 4 bases and J lost 4, with 15 bases in between. For the CDR3, the DNA is TGCGCCAGCAGCGGGGGGCCAGGGGCTTACGAGCAGTACTTC. Translated: CASSGGPGAYEQYF.

This chain uses TRBV7-9 with TRBJ2-7; D is perhaps TRBD1 or TRBD2 (5 bases each). V was shortened by 1 base and J by 2 bases, with 9 bases between the two germline ends. Germline V gene sequence: CDR1 SEHNR, CDR2 FQNEAQ (reference sequence). This CDR3 is built from 14 residues. CDR3 nucleotides: TGTGCCAGCAGCTTAGGGGACGGGACCTACGAGCAGTACTTC. Its translation is CASSLGDGTYEQYF.

The CDR3 here is CAWSWTGFSYEQYF. CDR3 sequence (DNA): TGTGCCTGGAGTTGGACAGGGTTCTCCTACGAGCAGTACTTC. The genes are TRBV30 and TRBJ2-7; 8 nucleotides match TRBD1. J gave up 0 bases and V 2 bases, and 3 bases lay outside the gene matches. Germline-derived CDR1 and CDR2 are GTSNPN and SVGIG (reference sequence). The CDR3 is 14 amino acids.

This chain connects TRBV4-1 to TRBJ1-1; possibly TRBD1 for D (5 bases). With 2 bases removed from V and 5 bases from J, the gap between germline ends came to 21 bases. The CDR3 consists of 17 residues. Germline CDR1 and CDR2: MGHRA and YSYEKL. CDR3 sequence: CASSQLLAGSVRTEAFF. The CDR3, as DNA: TGCGCCAGCAGCCAATTGTTGGCAGGGTCAGTGCGTACTGAAGCTTTCTTT.

The J gene is TRBJ1-2, the V gene TRBV6-5, with 7 bases matching TRBD1. J lost 5 bases, V lost 0 bases, and 6 bases had no gene match. The germline V gene has CDR1 MNHEY and CDR2 SVGAGI. This CDR3 region has 15 residues. Here the CDR3 reads CASSYSRDSRYGYTF. DNA for the CDR3: TGTGCCAGCAGTTACTCGAGGGACAGCAGATATGGCTACACCTTC.

The CDR3 region has the DNA TGTGCCAGCTCACCAATCGTTCGAGACAGGGGGCAAGATACGCAGTATTTT. Amino acids: CASSPIVRDRGQDTQYF. This chain uses TRBV18 with TRBJ2-3, with 10 bases aligning to TRBD1. Germline CDR1 KGHSH, CDR2 LQKENI. The V gene end was trimmed by 2 bases and the J gene end by 5 bases; junction bases not matched to a gene: 10. This CDR3 contains 17 residues.

The DNA of the CDR3 is TGCGCCAGCAGCCCTAGCGGGAGGGCCTCGTGGGAGCCAGATACGCAGTATTTT. This translates into CASSPSGRASWEPDTQYF. This chain links TRBV4-1 with TRBJ2-3; the match to TRBD2 covers 12 bases. The J segment lost 4 bases and the V segment lost 4 bases, leaving 12 bases of the junction unmatched. Germline CDR1 and CDR2: MGHRA and YSYEKL. This CDR3 spans 18 amino acids.